A selection of T cell receptor beta chains follows, all from one sample in a study of OX40 agonist ivuxolimab in advanced cancers. Method: immunoSEQ multiplex PCR; TCRdb's copy keeps in-frame clones and lacks some. This sample carries about 46,000 clones, 90% to 95% of them seen once, and the ten largest clones take roughly 5%. The sequencing here drew on CD4+ or CD8+ T cells sorted from blood, taken in a trial of the OX40 agonist ivuxolimab. The source of these receptors is an adult with an advanced solid tumor such as melanoma, head and neck, liver or kidney cancer. Both conserved end residues are part of each CDR3. D genes are given only for firm matches. Size tells how often a clone was seen (once, few, many) or the class of an expanded clone, and some rows leave it out.

TRBV5-4,TRBJ2-1,.,.,TGTGCCAGCAGCCCTGAGGGCAGCTACAATGAGCAGTTCTTC,CASSPEGSYNEQFF
TRBV27,TRBJ1-1,.,.,TGTGCCAGCAGTTTAAGTCAGGGGAATATGAACACTGAAGCTTTCTTT,CASSLSQGNMNTEAFF
TRBV5-8,TRBJ2-7,.,.,TGTGCCAGCAGCTTGAGGGCTAGCCACTACGAGCAGTACTTC,CASSLRASHYEQYF
TRBV4-1,TRBJ1-6,.,TRBD1,TGCGCCAGCAGCCAATGGGACAGTTCAAATTCACCCCTCCACTTT,CASSQWDSSNSPLHF
TRBV30,TRBJ2-5,.,.,TGTGCCTGGAGTGTACACGGCTGGGAGACCCAGTACTTC,CAWSVHGWETQYF
TRBV27,TRBJ2-7,.,.,TGTGCCAGCAGTACAGGCCCTATAGTCGAGCAGTACTTC,CASSTGPIVEQYF
TRBV6-5,TRBJ1-2,few,.,TGTGCCAGCCGGGTTGGGGGAGGGTTCGATGGCTACACCTTC,CASRVGGGFDGYTF
TRBV28,TRBJ1-4,.,.,TGTGCCAGCAGGCCCCCCGCCGACAGTGACCCTGAAAAACTGTTTTTT,CASRPPADSDPEKLFF
TRBV4-3,TRBJ2-1,.,TRBD2,TGCGCCAGCAGCCAAGATGCTAGCGGATACAATGAGCAGTTCTTC,CASSQDASGYNEQFF
TRBV7-6,TRBJ2-7,.,.,TGTGCCAGCAGCCCACGACAGAGCTACGAGCAGTACTTC,CASSPRQSYEQYF
TRBV7-9,TRBJ1-5,.,TRBD1,TGTGCCAGCAGCGTAGGACAGGGGGAGCAGCCCCAGCATTTT,CASSVGQGEQPQHF
TRBV27,TRBJ1-5,.,.,TGTGCCAGCGGAATTTATCAGCCCCAGCATTTT,CASGIYQPQHF
TRBV19,TRBJ1-1,.,.,TGTGCCAGTAGTATCGGGCGAGAAGCTTTCTTT,CASSIGREAFF
TRBV10-3,TRBJ2-7,.,TRBD1,TGTGCCATCAGCCCAGGACAGGCCAGCTCCTACGAGCAGTACTTC,CAISPGQASSYEQYF
TRBV5-4,TRBJ1-5,.,TRBD1,TGTGCCAGCAGCTTGGGGGGACAGGGGGCGGGTCAGCCCCAGCATTTT,CASSLGGQGAGQPQHF
TRBV15,TRBJ1-4,.,TRBD1,TGTGCCACCTGCCCCAGGACAGGAGTAGGAAAACTGTTTTTT,CATCPRTGVGKLFF
TRBV2,TRBJ2-5,once,.,TGTGCCAGCATTGGGGCGGTGATCCAAGAGACCCAGTACTTC,CASIGAVIQETQYF
TRBV6-6,TRBJ1-1,.,.,TGTGCCACAATGTGGGGGACTGAAGCTTTCTTT,CATMWGTEAFF
TRBV9,TRBJ2-5,.,TRBD1,TGTGCCAGCAGCGCGGGACAGGGGAACCAAGAGACCCAGTACTTC,CASSAGQGNQETQYF
TRBV27,TRBJ2-5,.,.,TGTGCCAGCAGTTTGTCAGGGAGGCGAGAGACCCAGTACTTC,CASSLSGRRETQYF
TRBV7-3,TRBJ2-1,.,.,TGTGCCAGCAGCCCGACGACGGATACGAATGAGCAGTTCTTC,CASSPTTDTNEQFF
TRBV28,TRBJ1-2,.,TRBD1,TGTGCCAGCAGTGCGGGGACAGGGTGGTATGGCTACACCTTC,CASSAGTGWYGYTF